The next 13 T cell receptor beta chains were all read from a single sample in a study of CD8 T cells in Susac syndrome. Reverse transcription used roughly 0.45 to 1 ug RNA and random hexamers. TCRdb used MiXCR to reprocess the immunoSEQ multiplex PCR reads, holding one entry per CDR3 protein. Of some 200,000 distinct CDR3 sequences listed, more than 85% are singletons. The source material was CD8+ T cells from PBMCs. The receptors derive from a human donor with Susac syndrome.

CDR3 nucleotide sequence: TGCAGCGTCGGGACAAGATTCTACGAGCAGTACTTC. This encodes CSVGTRFYEQYF. The J gene is TRBJ2-7, the V gene TRBV29-1; D possibly corresponds to TRBD1 (6 bases). Trimming pared 6 bases from V and 3 bases from J, leaving 12 bases between. Germline CDR1 reads SQVTM; CDR2 reads ANQGSEA. This CDR3 spans 12 amino acids.

V gene TRBV19 combines with J gene TRBJ1-2; D possibly corresponds to TRBD1 (5 bases). CDR3 size: 14 residues. In germline, CDR1 is LNHDA, CDR2 SQIVND (reference sequence). V gave up 5 bases and J gave up 6 bases, with 16 bases separating them. The chain's CDR3 is CASSPRVGRDGYTF. CDR3 DNA sequence: TGTGCCAGTAGTCCCAGGGTTGGCCGGGATGGCTACACCTTC.

This chain connects TRBV5-6 to TRBJ2-7; a possible D gene is TRBD2 (5 bases). Germline loops: CDR1 SGHDT, CDR2 YYEEEE. The CDR3 covers 13 residues. V was trimmed by 0 bases and J by 3 bases, leaving 7 bases between them. In DNA form, the CDR3 reads TGTGCCAGCAGCTTGGGACTACTCTACGAGCAGTACTTC. Translated: CASSLGLLYEQYF.

Here the CDR3 DNA reads TGTGCCAGCACCACGGGGGAGTACACAGGCCCTCACACCTTC. Translated: CASTTGEYTGPHTF. The chain couples TRBV6-6 to TRBJ1-2; a weak D match, TRBD1 (5 bases). This CDR3 is 14 amino acids long. Germline CDR1 and CDR2: MNHNY and SVGAGI (reference sequence). The V end lost 7 bases, the J end lost 12 bases, and 24 bases lay between the germline ends.

The rearrangement links TRBV29-1 to TRBJ1-2, with D possibly TRBD1 on 5 matching bases. The germline V gene encodes CDR1 SQVTM and CDR2 ANQGSEA. There are 11 residues in the CDR3. Trimming stripped 6 bases from V and 1 base from J, with 6 bases between. CDR3 in amino acids: CSVDSNYGYTF. The CDR3 DNA follows: TGCAGCGTAGACAGTAACTATGGCTACACCTTC. Based on the CDR3 plus reference TRBV29-1 and TRBJ1-2, the full variable domain is SAVISQKPSRDICQRGTSLTIQCQVDSQVTMMFWYRQQPGQSLTLIATANQGSEATYESGFVIDKFPISRPNLTFSTLTVSNMSPEDSSIYLCSVDSNYGYTFGSGTRLTVV.

Notes on this clonotype: One junction end does not reproduce the germline sequence, and a read error may be involved. V gene TRBV20-1 combines with J gene TRBJ2-7, with a weak D call TRBD1 (6 bases). The CDR3 is 13 residues long. The germline gives CDR1 DFQATT, CDR2 SNEGSKA (reference sequence). DNA of the CDR3: TGCAGTGCTCGAGACAGGTTAGCCTACGAGCAGTACTTC. Encoded protein: CSARDRLAYEQYF.

This clonotype was seen a single time. The chain carries TRBV13 and TRBJ2-7; 9 bases match TRBD2. This CDR3 contains 13 residues. V gave up 6 bases and J gave up 6 bases; unmatched junction bases: 6. From germline, CDR1 is PRHDT and CDR2 FYEKMQ (reference sequence). The DNA of the CDR3 is TGTGCCAGCAGTTGGGGACTAGCTGTCGAGCAGTACTTC. Its protein is CASSWGLAVEQYF. Together with reference TRBV13 and TRBJ2-7, the CDR3 gives the full variable domain: AAGVIQSPRHLIKEKRETATLKCYPIPRHDTVYWYQQGPGQDPQFLISFYEKMQSDKGSIPDRFSAQQFSDYHSELNMSSLELGDSALYFCASSWGLAVEQYFGPGTRLTVT.

The chain uses TRBV20-1 and TRBJ2-3, with no clear D. With 8 bases removed from V and 8 bases from J, the gap between germline ends came to 14 bases. CDR1 DFQATT and CDR2 SNEGSKA come from the germline V gene (reference sequence). CDR3 size: 11 residues. The chain's CDR3 is CSLLSSGTQYF. In nucleotides, the CDR3 is TGCAGTCTGTTGAGCTCGGGTACGCAGTATTTT.

The chain combines TRBV20-1 with TRBJ2-3; 8 bases line up with TRBD1. This CDR3 is built from 13 residues. Germline CDR1 reads DFQATT; CDR2 reads SNEGSKA (reference sequence). The J segment lost 3 bases and the V segment lost 5 bases, leaving 4 bases of the junction unmatched. The DNA of the CDR3 is TGCAGTGCTGAGAGACAGGGGACAGATACGCAGTATTTT. The encoded protein is CSAERQGTDTQYF.

The chain combines TRBV3-1 with TRBJ2-1; D not certain. Trimming stripped 1 base from V and 3 bases from J, with 13 bases between. Germline V lookup: CDR1 LGHDT, CDR2 YNNKEL (reference sequence). The CDR3 runs 16 residues. CDR3 in amino acids: CASSQVARTFYNEQFF. The CDR3 nucleotides are TGTGCCAGCAGCCAAGTCGCTCGTACCTTCTACAATGAGCAGTTCTTC.

This clonotype was detected only once. The V and J genes are TRBV9 and TRBJ2-1, with TRBD2 identical over 9 bases. There are 16 residues in the CDR3. Germline loops: CDR1 SGDLS, CDR2 YYNGEE. J was trimmed by 3 bases and V by 4 bases; bases with no gene match: 8. CDR3 bases: TGTGCCAGCAGCCTAGACCTAGCGGGACTCTACAATGAGCAGTTCTTC. Its translation is CASSLDLAGLYNEQFF.

The rearrangement joins TRBV29-1 to TRBJ2-1; D possibly corresponds to TRBD1 (6 bases). This CDR3 region has 14 residues. Germline V gene lookup returns CDR1 SQVTM and CDR2 ANQGSEA. The V end lost 5 bases, the J end lost 6 bases, and 17 bases lay between the germline ends. The CDR3 sequence is CSVTGIGVGNEQFF. CDR3 sequence (DNA): TGCAGCGTTACAGGGATTGGAGTTGGCAATGAGCAGTTCTTC.

The CDR3 DNA follows: TGCGCCAGCAGCCAATACCAGGCAGACAATCAGCCCCAGCATTTT. Encoded protein: CASSQYQADNQPQHF. This chain uses TRBV4-1 with TRBJ1-5; D is ambiguous. Trimming cost V 2 bases and J 3 bases, with 11 bases left between them. This CDR3 has 15 residues. Looked up from germline, CDR1 is MGHRA and CDR2 is YSYEKL.